The 15 T cell receptor beta chains listed next were all sequenced from one sample in a study of shared clonotypes between healthy human individuals. Libraries were prepared by immunoSEQ multiplex PCR; TCRdb keeps only in-frame clonotypes and omits some of them. The sample comprises 2 million to 2.5 million clones, approximately 90% of which are singletons, and around 0.35% rests with the top ten. Sequenced sample: naive CD4+ T cells from PBMCs. The subset here: CD45RA+ positively selected. The source of these receptors is a man aged 18-30 years in good health. Some clones in this sample may be carry-over from other donors' samples.

V gene TRBV15 combines with J gene TRBJ1-3, with a tentative D call TRBD1 (5 bases). Trimming took 0 bases from V and 2 from J, leaving 11 bases between them. The CDR3 loop spans 16 amino acids. Germline-derived CDR1 and CDR2 are LNHNV and YYDKDF (reference sequence). For the CDR3, the DNA is TGTGCCACCAGCAGAGATATTCCAGGGACTGGAAACACCATATATTTT. Protein sequence: CATSRDIPGTGNTIYF. Based on the CDR3 plus reference TRBV15 and TRBJ1-3, the full variable domain is DAMVIQNPRYQVTQFGKPVTLSCSQTLNHNVMYWYQQKSSQAPKLLFHYYDKDFNNEADTPDNFQSRRPNTSFCFLDIRSPGLGDTAMYLCATSRDIPGTGNTIYFGEGSWLTVV.

This chain uses TRBV7-9 with TRBJ2-7; 10 nucleotides align to TRBD2. The CDR3 consists of 16 residues. The V gene end was trimmed by 5 bases and the J gene end by 3 bases; junction bases not matched to a gene: 10. CDR1 is SEHNR, CDR2 FQNEAQ, per germline (reference sequence). CDR3 nucleotides: TGTGCCAGCAGCCAAGATGCTAGCGGGAGAGTCTACGAGCAGTACTTC. Translation gives CASSQDASGRVYEQYF.

This clone appeared a single time. This chain uses TRBV27 with TRBJ2-7; no firm D call. Between the trimmed V and J ends, which lost 3 bases and 3 bases, there was a span of 9 bases. Germline V gives CDR1 MNHEY, CDR2 SMNVEV (reference sequence). CDR3 length: 13 residues. CDR3 amino acids: CASSFRTNYEQYF. The CDR3 coding sequence is TGTGCCAGCAGTTTCAGAACCAACTACGAGCAGTACTTC.

The chain links TRBV5-1 to TRBJ2-7; 11 nucleotides align to TRBD1. Germline V gene data show CDR1 as SGHRS and CDR2 as YFSETQ. The trim removed 3 bases at V and 2 bases at J, leaving 7 bases unmatched. This CDR3 comprises 16 residues. This CDR3 reads CASSSVGQGAPYEQYF. The CDR3 DNA reads TGCGCCAGCAGCTCCGTAGGACAGGGGGCTCCCTACGAGCAGTACTTC.

The V and J genes are TRBV2 and TRBJ2-7; D gene unclear. The CDR3 extends over 17 amino acids. Germline assignment: CDR1 SNHLY and CDR2 FYNNEI. The germline V and J ends were trimmed by 5 bases and 3 bases, with 23 bases remaining between them. The CDR3 here is CASSRQPGPRSDYEQYF. DNA for the CDR3: TGTGCCAGCAGTCGTCAACCGGGCCCCCGGTCGGACTACGAGCAGTACTTC.

V gene TRBV15 combines with J gene TRBJ1-5; TRBD1 matches at 8 bases. The CDR3 sequence is 14 residues long. With 5 bases clipped from V and 5 bases from J, the junction kept 5 bases outside the gene matches. Germline V gene sequence: CDR1 LNHNV, CDR2 YYDKDF (reference sequence). The CDR3 nucleotides read TGTGCCACCAGCGGACAGGGACTCCATCAGCCCCAGCATTTT. Its protein is CATSGQGLHQPQHF.

The chain joins TRBV2 to TRBJ1-2; the D is unclear. V dropped 7 bases and J dropped 5 bases, with 17 bases sitting between them. From germline, CDR1 is SNHLY and CDR2 FYNNEI. The CDR3 length is 14 residues. The CDR3 nucleotides read TGTGCCAGCACCGATGGGTCCCTGGGGTATGGCTACACCTTC. Translation gives CASTDGSLGYGYTF.

V is TRBV30 and J is TRBJ2-1, with 8 bases aligning to TRBD2. The CDR3 runs to 15 residues. V shed 0 bases and J 6 bases; nucleotides not matched to a gene: 7. Germline lookup yields CDR1 GTSNPN and CDR2 SVGIG (reference sequence). The chain's CDR3 is CAWSVISGILNEQFF. CDR3 sequence (DNA): TGTGCCTGGAGTGTTATTAGCGGGATTCTCAATGAGCAGTTCTTC. Using reference TRBV30 and TRBJ2-1 for the parts outside the CDR3, the full variable domain is SQTIHQWPATLVQPVGSPLSLECTVEGTSNPNLYWYRQAAGRGLQLLFYSVGIGQISSEVPQNLSASRPQDRQFILSSKKLLLSDSGFYLCAWSVISGILNEQFFGPGTRLTVL.

The chain employs TRBV6-1 and TRBJ2-7; D not certain. The V gene lost 8 bases and the J gene lost 7 bases, with 18 bases spanning the gap. The CDR3 has 13 residues. Germline V gives CDR1 MNHNS, CDR2 SASEGT. The CDR3: CASGDAVPPEQYF. The DNA for the CDR3 is TGTGCCAGCGGGGATGCGGTACCACCAGAGCAGTACTTC.

V is TRBV18 and J is TRBJ2-4; no firm D call. There are 14 residues in the CDR3. Trimming cost V 3 bases and J 1 base, with 7 bases left between them. Germline V gene sequence: CDR1 KGHSH, CDR2 LQKENI. The CDR3 sequence: CASSPGEAKNIQYF. CDR3 DNA: TGTGCCAGCTCACCTGGTGAGGCCAAAAACATTCAGTACTTC.

This rearrangement joins TRBV14 to TRBJ1-5; 8 bases are shared with TRBD1. Germline-derived CDR1 and CDR2 are SGHDN and FVKESK. The CDR3 loop spans 15 amino acids. With 5 bases clipped from V and 1 base from J, the junction kept 4 bases outside the gene matches. In nucleotides, the CDR3 is TGTGCCAGCAGCGGACAGGGACCAAGCAATCAGCCCCAGCATTTT. It encodes CASSGQGPSNQPQHF.

The chain is built from TRBV5-1 and TRBJ2-1; maybe TRBD2 (6 bases). This CDR3 contains 14 residues. Per germline, CDR1 SGHRS and CDR2 YFSETQ. Trimming shortened V by 0 bases and J by 6 bases, and 10 bases separated the two germline ends. CDR3 amino acids: CASSLELSGNEQFF. In DNA, the CDR3 is TGCGCCAGCAGCTTGGAGCTTAGCGGCAATGAGCAGTTCTTC. Full variable domain (rest looked up from reference TRBV5-1 and TRBJ2-1): KAGVTQTPRYLIKTRGQQVTLSCSPISGHRSVSWYQQTPGQGLQFLFEYFSETQRNKGNFPGRFSGRQFSNSRSEMNVSTLELGDSALYLCASSLELSGNEQFFGPGTRLTVL.

This rearrangement joins TRBV6-5 to TRBJ2-1; D gene uncertain. CDR1 and CDR2 (germline): MNHEY, SVGAGI. The CDR3 runs to 15 residues. V shed 2 bases and J shed 5 bases, with 13 bases lying between them. The CDR3 sequence: CASSYGHKLDNEQFF. The DNA of the CDR3 is TGTGCCAGCAGTTACGGCCATAAACTGGACAATGAGCAGTTCTTC.

CDR3 nucleotides: TGTGCCAGCAGTAGGACGGGCTCCCTCTACAATGAGCAGTTCTTC. It translates to CASSRTGSLYNEQFF. The chain joins TRBV7-2 to TRBJ2-1; D gene ambiguous. The CDR3 spans 15 residues. Germline lookup yields CDR1 SGHTA and CDR2 FQGNSA. V lost 6 bases, J lost 3 bases, and 15 bases lay in between.

The V call is TRBV9, the J call TRBJ2-5; D is unclear. This CDR3 comprises 13 residues. Per germline, CDR1 SGDLS and CDR2 YYNGEE. The germline V and J ends were trimmed by 3 bases and 5 bases, with 11 bases remaining between them. CDR3 nucleotides: TGTGCCAGCAGCGCTTTTGGTAGGGAGACCCAGTACTTC. Translated: CASSAFGRETQYF.